The 32 T cell receptor beta chains below were found in one sample sequenced in a study of graft-versus-host responses after intestinal transplantation. The method was immunoSEQ multiplex PCR; TCRdb's version includes in-frame clones alone and lacks a portion of them. In the table there are 100,000 or so clones, 93% of which are singletons. No antigen has been identified for these receptors. Sequencing was performed on unstimulated CD8+ T cells sorted from spleen or lymph node cells, taken before intestinal transplant. The receptors were gathered from a human donor who received an intestinal transplant.

The V and J genes are TRBV7-9 and TRBJ2-1, with D hard to call. Trimming pared 11 bases from V and 8 bases from J, leaving 13 bases between. The germline V gene has CDR1 SEHNR and CDR2 FQNEAQ (reference sequence). The CDR3 is made up of 11 amino acids. The CDR3, as DNA: TGTGCCTCACGCTATATAGATGAGCAGTTCTTC. Translation: CASRYIDEQFF.

This sequence joins TRBV4-3 and TRBJ2-3; D unresolved. V was shortened by 0 bases and J by 0 bases, with 7 bases between the two germline ends. Germline loops: CDR1 LGHNA, CDR2 YSLEER. The CDR3 extends over 15 amino acids. The CDR3 DNA sequence: TGCGCCAGCAGCCAAGATCGTAGCAGCACAGATACGCAGTATTTT. Amino acids: CASSQDRSSTDTQYF.

The chain couples TRBV30 to TRBJ2-1, with TRBD2 matching 12 bases. CDR1 GTSNPN and CDR2 SVGIG come from the germline V gene (reference sequence). After removal of 1 base from V and 8 bases from J, the junction contained 3 bases not matched to a gene. CDR3 length equals 14 residues. The CDR3 loop is CAWSASGGADEQFF. DNA for the CDR3: TGTGCCTGGAGTGCTAGCGGGGGGGCCGATGAGCAGTTCTTC.

The chain carries TRBV10-2 and TRBJ2-1; 12 positions agree with TRBD2. CDR3 length: 15 amino acids. CDR1 and CDR2 from the germline V gene are WSHSY and SAAADI. Trimming at V came to 7 bases and at J to 5 bases, leaving 6 bases not matched to a gene. The CDR3, as DNA: TGCGCCAGCACCCTAGGACTAGCGGGGAACAATGAGCAGTTCTTC. Encoded protein: CASTLGLAGNNEQFF.

The chain has TRBV12-5 and TRBJ2-1; 13 nucleotides align to TRBD2. With 3 bases clipped from V and 0 bases from J, the junction kept 8 bases outside the gene matches. CDR1 and CDR2 (germline): LGHNT, FRNRAP. There are 19 residues in the CDR3. CDR3 DNA: TGTGCTAGTGGTTTACAACTAGCGGGGGGGCCATACTCCTACAATGAGCAGTTCTTC. Translated: CASGLQLAGGPYSYNEQFF.

This chain uses TRBV27 with TRBJ2-1; perhaps TRBD2 as D (7 bases). Germline V gives CDR1 MNHEY, CDR2 SMNVEV (reference sequence). Trimming shortened V by 11 bases and J by 5 bases, and 16 bases separated the two germline ends. CDR3 length: 13 amino acids. CDR3 in amino acids: CASWGRGHNEQFF. The CDR3 DNA is TGTGCCTCCTGGGGGCGGGGGCACAATGAGCAGTTCTTC.

This rearrangement joins TRBV15 to TRBJ2-7; 7 bases line up with TRBD1. Trimming removed 3 bases from V and 3 bases from J; junction bases left unmatched: 8. CDR3 length equals 15 residues. The germline CDR1 and CDR2 sequences are LNHNV and YYDKDF (reference sequence). CDR3 nucleotide sequence: TGTGCCACCAGCAGCAACCGGGACAGCGGCTACGAGCAGTACTTC. The encoded protein is CATSSNRDSGYEQYF.

In DNA, the CDR3 is TGTGCCAGCAGCTTCGGACAGGGGCCGAACCACGAGCAGTACTTC. It specifies CASSFGQGPNHEQYF. V and J are TRBV7-6 and TRBJ2-7; 9 bases agree with TRBD1. From germline, CDR1 is SGHVS and CDR2 FNYEAQ. Trimming cost V 3 bases and J 5 bases; bases outside gene matches: 8. The CDR3 consists of 15 residues.

This rearrangement joins TRBV13 to TRBJ2-7; tentatively, D is TRBD2 (6 bases). Germline loops: CDR1 PRHDT, CDR2 FYEKMQ (reference sequence). Trimming shortened V by 5 bases and J by 7 bases, and 9 bases separated the two germline ends. The CDR3 has 11 amino acids. DNA for the CDR3: TGTGCCAGCAGCCCCGGGGGAGAGCAGTACTTC. Translating gives CASSPGGEQYF.

V usage is TRBV29-1 and J usage is TRBJ1-2; TRBD1 might be the D (6 bases). The CDR3 contains 13 residues. Germline V lookup: CDR1 SQVTM, CDR2 ANQGSEA. Deletions cut 4 bases from V and 2 bases from J, with 11 bases between. CDR3: CSVGPTGNYGYTF. DNA for the CDR3: TGCAGCGTTGGGCCCACAGGGAACTATGGCTACACCTTC.

The chain combines TRBV27 with TRBJ2-7, with D possibly being TRBD1 (6 bases). V was cut by 5 bases and J by 0 bases, with 14 bases left in between. CDR1 and CDR2 from the germline V gene are MNHEY and SMNVEV (reference sequence). The CDR3 sequence is 15 residues long. The CDR3 protein is CASSPGQTTSYEQYF. DNA of the CDR3: TGTGCCAGCAGTCCCGGACAGACGACCTCCTACGAGCAGTACTTC.

The gene calls are TRBV4-3 and TRBJ1-2; D may be TRBD1 (5 bases). The CDR3 loop spans 15 amino acids. V was cut by 1 base and J by 4 bases, with 13 bases left in between. Germline CDR1 reads LGHNA; CDR2 reads YSLEER. The CDR3 loop reads CASSQASDSGYGYTF. The CDR3 nucleotides read TGCGCCAGCAGCCAAGCGAGTGACAGTGGCTATGGCTACACCTTC.

The chain uses TRBV5-1 and TRBJ2-7; no definite D call. CDR3 length: 14 residues. The germline V and J ends were trimmed by 4 bases and 0 bases, with 11 bases remaining between them. The germline V gene encodes CDR1 SGHRS and CDR2 YFSETQ. The CDR3 here is CASSPFTGSYEQYF. The CDR3 DNA sequence: TGCGCCAGCAGCCCTTTCACGGGCTCCTACGAGCAGTACTTC.

The chain recombines TRBV4-2 with TRBJ2-3; 9 bases line up with TRBD2. Germline CDR1 LGHNA, CDR2 YNFKEQ. The CDR3 extends over 16 amino acids. V trimming: 3 bases; J trimming: 5 bases; junction bases outside the gene matches: 9. The CDR3 is CASSHPPREGRDTQYF. The CDR3 bases are TGTGCCAGCAGCCACCCCCCGCGGGAGGGCAGAGATACGCAGTATTTT.

The chain combines TRBV7-9 with TRBJ2-7, with 9 bases identical to TRBD1. V gave up 4 bases and J gave up 7 bases; unmatched junction bases: 17. CDR3 length: 17 amino acids. Germline CDR1 SEHNR, CDR2 FQNEAQ (reference sequence). CDR3 region: CASSSPPPGTGRWEQYF. In nucleotides, the CDR3 is TGTGCCAGCAGCTCCCCCCCACCCGGGACAGGGAGATGGGAGCAGTACTTC. The variable domain in full, completed from reference TRBV7-9 and TRBJ2-7, reads DTGVSQNPRHKITKRGQNVTFRCDPISEHNRLYWYRQTLGQGPEFLTYFQNEAQLEKSRLLSDRFSAERPKGSFSTLEIQRTEQGDSAMYLCASSSPPPGTGRWEQYFGPGTRLTVT.

The CDR3 coding sequence is TGTGCCAGCAGTCGACTAGCGGGGGGGTACAATGAGCAGTTCTTC. Amino acids: CASSRLAGGYNEQFF. The chain uses TRBV6-5 and TRBJ2-1, with 14 positions matching TRBD2. Germline V gene sequence: CDR1 MNHEY, CDR2 SVGAGI. The CDR3 consists of 15 residues. V lost 5 bases, J lost 4 bases, and 1 base stayed unmatched.

V and J are TRBV11-2 and TRBJ1-1; 7 nucleotides line up with TRBD1. The CDR3 has 16 residues. V dropped 5 bases and J dropped 1; count of bases not matched to a gene: 10. Per germline, CDR1 SGHAT and CDR2 FQNNGV. The CDR3, as DNA: TGTGCCAGCAGCCCTACCCTGGGGACAGAGAACACTGAAGCTTTCTTT. It encodes CASSPTLGTENTEAFF.

The rearrangement joins TRBV11-3 to TRBJ2-7; no reliable D call. The CDR3 is 16 amino acids. Germline V gives CDR1 SGHNT, CDR2 YENEEA. V was clipped by 0 bases and J by 5 bases, with 17 bases between them. CDR3 nucleotides: TGTGCCAGCAGCTTAGATCCTGAGGTTACCTTGGACGAGCAGTACTTC. Translation gives CASSLDPEVTLDEQYF.

CDR3 loop: CASSTHEQYF. CDR3 bases: TGTGCCAGCAGCACTCACGAGCAGTACTTC. V gene TRBV11-2 combines with J gene TRBJ2-7; D gene ambiguous. This CDR3 region has 10 residues. Looked up from germline, CDR1 is SGHAT and CDR2 is FQNNGV. V was pared by 5 bases and J by 5 bases, with 4 bases between.

The rearrangement uses TRBV30 and TRBJ2-3, with 10 bases lining up with TRBD2. Germline values: CDR1 GTSNPN, CDR2 SVGIG (reference sequence). With V trimmed by 5 bases and J by 2 bases, 4 bases remained unmatched. The CDR3 contains 14 residues. The CDR3 spells CAWALAGATDTQYF. CDR3 in DNA: TGTGCCTGGGCCCTAGCGGGGGCCACAGATACGCAGTATTTT.

This clone came up a few times. The V gene is TRBV19, the J gene TRBJ2-3; D is perhaps TRBD2 (6 bases). V was trimmed by 11 bases and J by 4 bases, leaving 13 bases between them. Germline CDR1 reads LNHDA; CDR2 reads SQIVND (reference sequence). The CDR3 runs 12 residues. This chain's CDR3 is CACGGLADTQYF. CDR3 nucleotide sequence: TGTGCCTGTGGGGGGTTGGCAGATACGCAGTATTTT. The full variable domain, completed using reference TRBV19 and TRBJ2-3, is DGGITQSPKYLFRKEGQNVTLSCEQNLNHDAMYWYRQDPGQGLRLIYYSQIVNDFQKGDIAEGYSVSREKKESFPLTVTSAQKNPTAFYLCACGGLADTQYFGPGTRLTVL.

The chain carries TRBV29-1 and TRBJ2-1, with D unresolved. CDR3 length equals 11 residues. Germline V lookup: CDR1 SQVTM, CDR2 ANQGSEA. Trimming pared 8 bases from V and 7 bases from J, leaving 12 bases between. Here the CDR3 reads CSLRNGNEQFF. The CDR3 DNA is TGCAGCCTCCGAAACGGGAATGAGCAGTTCTTC.

This sequence joins TRBV9 and TRBJ2-2; 8 bases match TRBD2. CDR1 and CDR2 (germline): SGDLS, YYNGEE. CDR3 length equals 13 residues. Losses at the gene ends were 10 bases for V and 4 bases for J; bases not matched to a gene: 6. The CDR3 loop is CASGGGSTGELFF. The CDR3 coding sequence is TGTGCCTCGGGAGGGGGGAGCACCGGGGAGCTGTTTTTT.

The chain joins TRBV29-1 to TRBJ2-3; D not certain. Trimming removed 6 bases from V and 4 bases from J, with 5 bases in between. The CDR3 consists of 10 residues. Germline lookup yields CDR1 SQVTM and CDR2 ANQGSEA. The CDR3 is CSVGSDTQYF. CDR3 DNA sequence: TGCAGCGTCGGGTCAGATACGCAGTATTTT.

CDR3 DNA sequence: TGCGCCAGCAGCCCTGGGACACAAGTCTACGAGCAGTACTTC. Its protein is CASSPGTQVYEQYF. The chain carries TRBV5-1 and TRBJ2-7; perhaps TRBD1 as D (6 bases). Germline V CDR1 and CDR2: SGHRS, YFSETQ. The CDR3 has 14 residues. Trimming removed 4 bases from V and 3 bases from J, with 14 bases in between.

The chain combines TRBV7-9 with TRBJ2-7, with D perhaps matching TRBD2 (6 bases). CDR1 is SEHNR, CDR2 FQNEAQ, per germline (reference sequence). The V end lost 6 bases, the J end lost 0 bases, and 21 bases lay between the germline ends. The CDR3 totals 17 residues. The CDR3 loop is CASSPRSRDSLSYEQYF. For the CDR3, the DNA is TGTGCCAGCAGTCCTAGGTCCCGGGACTCCCTCTCCTACGAGCAGTACTTC.

The chain uses TRBV7-2 and TRBJ2-5; TRBD2 matches 12 bases. J gave up 4 bases and V 1 base, and 10 bases lay outside the gene matches. The CDR3 has 18 residues. Per the germline V gene, CDR1 is SGHTA and CDR2 is FQGNSA. CDR3 in amino acids: CASSLGHLAGGPGETQYF. The CDR3 bases are TGTGCCAGCAGCTTAGGGCACCTAGCGGGGGGGCCGGGAGAGACCCAGTACTTC.

The genes are TRBV4-1 and TRBJ2-1, with TRBD1 identical over 7 bases. V trimming: 5 bases; J trimming: 6 bases; junction bases outside the gene matches: 7. CDR3 length equals 14 residues. Germline V CDR1 and CDR2: MGHRA, YSYEKL. The CDR3 loop reads CASSSAPGGNEQFF. CDR3 in DNA: TGCGCCAGCAGCTCCGCCCCAGGGGGCAATGAGCAGTTCTTC.

In its sample, this clone was seen once. The chain couples TRBV28 to TRBJ1-6; TRBD1 is a possible D gene (5 bases). The CDR3 consists of 14 residues. The V end lost 4 bases, the J end lost 6 bases, and 10 bases lay between the germline ends. CDR1 is MDHEN and CDR2 is SYDVKM in the germline V gene. The CDR3 here is CASSSLRANSPLHF. Here the CDR3 DNA reads TGTGCCAGCAGTTCACTCAGGGCTAATTCACCCCTCCACTTT.

The chain joins TRBV7-8 to TRBJ2-1; D gene ambiguous. This CDR3 comprises 13 residues. Germline CDR1 reads SGHVS; CDR2 reads FQNEAQ. V gave up 1 base and J gave up 8 bases, with 9 bases separating them. The DNA for the CDR3 is TGTGCCAGCAGCTTAGTAAGCAACGATGAGCAGTTCTTC. This codes for CASSLVSNDEQFF.

The V call is TRBV18, the J call TRBJ1-1; 9 positions match TRBD1. The CDR3 sequence is 14 residues long. Germline CDR1 is KGHSH and CDR2 is LQKENI. Trimming took 4 bases from V and 3 from J; bases not matched to a gene: 3. The CDR3 region is CASSRRDRDTEAFF. Here the CDR3 DNA reads TGTGCCAGCTCACGCCGGGACAGGGACACTGAAGCTTTCTTT.

DNA for the CDR3: TGTGCCAGTAGTATGGCACTAGGGGGCTACGAGCAGTACTTC. This sequence encodes CASSMALGGYEQYF. This chain connects TRBV19 to TRBJ2-7, with D maybe TRBD1 (6 bases). The germline V gene encodes CDR1 LNHDA and CDR2 SQIVND (reference sequence). V dropped 3 bases and J dropped 3 bases, with 12 bases sitting between them. The CDR3 runs 14 residues.